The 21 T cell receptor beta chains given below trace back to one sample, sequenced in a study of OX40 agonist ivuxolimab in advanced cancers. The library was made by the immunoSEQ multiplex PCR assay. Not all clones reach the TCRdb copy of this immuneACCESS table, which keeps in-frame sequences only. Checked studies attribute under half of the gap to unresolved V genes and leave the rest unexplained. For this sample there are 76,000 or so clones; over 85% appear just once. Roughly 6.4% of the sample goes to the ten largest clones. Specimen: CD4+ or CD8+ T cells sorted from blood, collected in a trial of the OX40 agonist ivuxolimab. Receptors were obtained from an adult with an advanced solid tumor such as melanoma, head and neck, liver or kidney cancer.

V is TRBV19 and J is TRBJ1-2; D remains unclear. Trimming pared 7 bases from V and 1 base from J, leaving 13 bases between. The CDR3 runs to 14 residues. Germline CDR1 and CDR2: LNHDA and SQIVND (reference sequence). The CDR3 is CASTAGRNNYGYTF. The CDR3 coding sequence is TGTGCCAGTACCGCCGGACGGAATAACTATGGCTACACCTTC.

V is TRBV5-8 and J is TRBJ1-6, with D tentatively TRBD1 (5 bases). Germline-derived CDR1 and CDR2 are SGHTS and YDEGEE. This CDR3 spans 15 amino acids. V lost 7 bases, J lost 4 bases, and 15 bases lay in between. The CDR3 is CASGRRDVYNSPLHF. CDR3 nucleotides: TGTGCCAGCGGCCGACGGGACGTGTATAATTCACCCCTCCACTTT.

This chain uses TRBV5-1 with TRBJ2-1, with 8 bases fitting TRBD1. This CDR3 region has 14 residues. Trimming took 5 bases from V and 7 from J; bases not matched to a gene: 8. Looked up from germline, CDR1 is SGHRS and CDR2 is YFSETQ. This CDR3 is CASSFRGQENEQFF. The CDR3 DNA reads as TGCGCCAGCAGTTTCAGGGGGCAGGAAAATGAGCAGTTCTTC. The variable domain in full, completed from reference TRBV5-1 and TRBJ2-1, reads KAGVTQTPRYLIKTRGQQVTLSCSPISGHRSVSWYQQTPGQGLQFLFEYFSETQRNKGNFPGRFSGRQFSNSRSEMNVSTLELGDSALYLCASSFRGQENEQFFGPGTRLTVL.

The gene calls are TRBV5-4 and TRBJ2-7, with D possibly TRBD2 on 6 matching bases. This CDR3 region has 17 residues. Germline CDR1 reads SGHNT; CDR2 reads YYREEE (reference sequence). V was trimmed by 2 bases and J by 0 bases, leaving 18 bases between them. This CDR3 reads CASSFAESRDFSYEQYF. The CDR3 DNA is TGTGCCAGCAGCTTTGCGGAGAGCAGGGACTTCTCCTACGAGCAGTACTTC.

This CDR3 is CASSYADNEQFF. CDR3 bases: TGTGCCAGCAGTTACGCGGACAATGAGCAGTTCTTC. The genes are TRBV6-6 and TRBJ2-1; D not resolved. Trimming stripped 2 bases from V and 5 bases from J, with 4 bases between. Germline assignment: CDR1 MNHNY and CDR2 SVGAGI (reference sequence). The length of the CDR3 is 12 residues.

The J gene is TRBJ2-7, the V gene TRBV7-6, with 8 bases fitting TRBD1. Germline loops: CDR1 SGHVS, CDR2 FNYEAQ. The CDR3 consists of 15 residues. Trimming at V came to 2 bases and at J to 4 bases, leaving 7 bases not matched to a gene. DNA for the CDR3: TGTGCCAGCAGCTTAATCGACGGGGACAGGTACGAGCAGTACTTC. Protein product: CASSLIDGDRYEQYF. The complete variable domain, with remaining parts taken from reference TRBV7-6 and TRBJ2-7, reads GAGVSQSPRYKVTKRGQDVALRCDPISGHVSLYWYRQALGQGPEFLTYFNYEAQQDKSGLPNDRFSAERPEGSISTLTIQRTEQRDSAMYRCASSLIDGDRYEQYFGPGTRLTVT.

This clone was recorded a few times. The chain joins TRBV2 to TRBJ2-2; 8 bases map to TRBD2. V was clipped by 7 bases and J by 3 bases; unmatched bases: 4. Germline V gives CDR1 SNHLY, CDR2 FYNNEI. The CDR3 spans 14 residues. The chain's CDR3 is CASNFGGDTGELFF. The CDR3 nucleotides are TGTGCCAGCAATTTCGGGGGGGACACCGGGGAGCTGTTTTTT. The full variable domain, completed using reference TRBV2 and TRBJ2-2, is EPEVTQTPSHQVTQMGQEVILRCVPISNHLYFYWYRQILGQKVEFLVSFYNNEISEKSEIFDDQFSVERPDGSNFTLKIRSTKLEDSAMYFCASNFGGDTGELFFGEGSRLTVL.

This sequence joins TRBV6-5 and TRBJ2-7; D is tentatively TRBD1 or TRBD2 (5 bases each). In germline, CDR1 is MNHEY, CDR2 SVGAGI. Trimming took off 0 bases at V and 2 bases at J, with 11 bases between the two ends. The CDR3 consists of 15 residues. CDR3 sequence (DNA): TGTGCCAGCAGTTACTCAGGGACGCTTACCTACGAGCAGTACTTC. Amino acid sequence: CASSYSGTLTYEQYF.

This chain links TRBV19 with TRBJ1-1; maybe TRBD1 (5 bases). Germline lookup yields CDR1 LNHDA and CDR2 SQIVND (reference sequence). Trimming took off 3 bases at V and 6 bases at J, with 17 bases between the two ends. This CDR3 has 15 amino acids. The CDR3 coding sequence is TGTGCCAGTAGTATCTTCCCAGGGACCGACCCTGAAGCTTTCTTT. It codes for CASSIFPGTDPEAFF.

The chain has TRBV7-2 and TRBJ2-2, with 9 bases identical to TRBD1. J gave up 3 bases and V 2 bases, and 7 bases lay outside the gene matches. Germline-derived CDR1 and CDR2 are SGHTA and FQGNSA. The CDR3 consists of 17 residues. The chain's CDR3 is CASSLPRQGVYTGELFF. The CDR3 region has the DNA TGTGCCAGCAGCTTACCCAGACAGGGGGTCTACACCGGGGAGCTGTTTTTT.

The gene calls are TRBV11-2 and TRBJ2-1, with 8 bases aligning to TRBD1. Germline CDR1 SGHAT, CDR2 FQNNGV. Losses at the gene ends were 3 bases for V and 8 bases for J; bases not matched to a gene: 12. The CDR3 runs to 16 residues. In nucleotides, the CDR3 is TGTGCCAGCAGCTTGTTCCCCCTTGGGACAGGTCATGAGCAGTTCTTC. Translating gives CASSLFPLGTGHEQFF.

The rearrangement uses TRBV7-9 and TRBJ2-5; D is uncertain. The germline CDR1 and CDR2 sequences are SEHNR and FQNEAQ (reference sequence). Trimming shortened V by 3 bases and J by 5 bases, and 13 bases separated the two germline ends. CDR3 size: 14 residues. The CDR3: CASSFLGYVETQYF. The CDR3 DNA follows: TGTGCCAGCAGCTTCCTAGGATATGTGGAGACCCAGTACTTC.

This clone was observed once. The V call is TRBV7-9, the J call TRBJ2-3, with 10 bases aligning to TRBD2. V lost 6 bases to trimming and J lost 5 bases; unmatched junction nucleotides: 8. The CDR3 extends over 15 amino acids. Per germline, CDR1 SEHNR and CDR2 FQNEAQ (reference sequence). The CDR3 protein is CASSDVAGGEDTQYF. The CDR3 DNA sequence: TGTGCCAGCAGTGACGTAGCGGGAGGTGAAGATACGCAGTATTTT.

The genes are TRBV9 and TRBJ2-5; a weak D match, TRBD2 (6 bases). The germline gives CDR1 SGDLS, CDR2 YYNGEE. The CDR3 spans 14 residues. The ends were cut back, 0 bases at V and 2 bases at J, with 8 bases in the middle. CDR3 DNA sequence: TGTGCCAGCAGCGTAGCCGCGGGGCAAGAGACCCAGTACTTC. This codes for CASSVAAGQETQYF.

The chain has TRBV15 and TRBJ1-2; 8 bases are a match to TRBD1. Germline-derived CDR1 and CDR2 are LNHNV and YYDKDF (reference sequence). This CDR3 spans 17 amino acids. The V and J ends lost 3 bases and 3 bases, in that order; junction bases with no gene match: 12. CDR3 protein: CATSSPHLDRVDYGYTF. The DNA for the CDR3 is TGTGCCACCAGCAGCCCGCACTTGGACAGGGTAGACTATGGCTACACCTTC.

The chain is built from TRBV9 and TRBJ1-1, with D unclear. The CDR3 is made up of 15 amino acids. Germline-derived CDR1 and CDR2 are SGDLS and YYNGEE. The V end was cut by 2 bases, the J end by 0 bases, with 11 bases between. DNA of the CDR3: TGTGCCAGCAGCGTGACTTTGGGGTTGAACACTGAAGCTTTCTTT. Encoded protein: CASSVTLGLNTEAFF.

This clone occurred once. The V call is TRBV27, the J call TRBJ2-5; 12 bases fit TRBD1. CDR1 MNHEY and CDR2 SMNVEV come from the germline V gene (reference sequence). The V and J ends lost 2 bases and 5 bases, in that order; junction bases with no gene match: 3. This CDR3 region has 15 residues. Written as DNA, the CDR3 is TGTGCCAGCAGTTTAGGGACAGGGGGCGATGAGACCCAGTACTTC. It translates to CASSLGTGGDETQYF.

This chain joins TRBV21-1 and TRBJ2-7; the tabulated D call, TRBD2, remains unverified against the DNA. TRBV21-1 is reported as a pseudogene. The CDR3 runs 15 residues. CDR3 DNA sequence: TGTGCCAGCAGCAAAGACGGGGGTGCATCCTACGAGCAGTACTTC. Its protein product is CASSKDGGASYEQYF.

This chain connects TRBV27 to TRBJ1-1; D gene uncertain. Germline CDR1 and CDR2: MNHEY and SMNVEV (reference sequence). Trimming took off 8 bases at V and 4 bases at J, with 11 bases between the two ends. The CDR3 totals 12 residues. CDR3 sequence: CASGSGSTEAFF. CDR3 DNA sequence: TGTGCCAGCGGCTCGGGATCCACTGAAGCTTTCTTT.

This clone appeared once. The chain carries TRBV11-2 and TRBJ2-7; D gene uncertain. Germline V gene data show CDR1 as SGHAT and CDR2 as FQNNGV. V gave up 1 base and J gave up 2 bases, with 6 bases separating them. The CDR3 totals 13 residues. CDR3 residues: CASSLARPYEQYF. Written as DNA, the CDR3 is TGTGCCAGCAGCTTAGCTCGACCCTACGAGCAGTACTTC.

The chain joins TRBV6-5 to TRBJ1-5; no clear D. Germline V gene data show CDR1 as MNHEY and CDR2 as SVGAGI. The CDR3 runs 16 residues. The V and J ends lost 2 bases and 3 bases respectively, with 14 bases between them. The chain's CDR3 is CASSYEAPGSNQPQHF. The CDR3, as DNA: TGTGCCAGCAGTTACGAAGCCCCGGGATCCAATCAGCCCCAGCATTTT.